This T cell receptor (beta chain) derives from a study of cytomegalovirus exposure and HLA in healthy donors. The CDR3 has 21 residues. In germline, CDR1 is MDHEN, CDR2 SYDVKM. V was clipped by 3 bases and J by 4 bases; unmatched bases: 16. Vbeta (60) and Jbeta (13) primers were used in the PCR. This table comes from immunoSEQ multiplex PCR, and its TCRdb copy is limited to in-frame clones, with some not included. The table includes 87,000 or so clones, 60% to 75% detected once. The TCR comes from a man between 60 and 75 years old in good health and CMV-seronegative. The sample was PBMCs. The rearrangement links TRBV28 to TRBJ2-3; 16 bases match TRBD2. CDR3 DNA: TGTGCCAGCAGTTTCTTGGCCTTTTGGGGGACTAGCGGGGGGGTCCCAGATACGCAGTATTTT. Encoded protein: CASSFLAFWGTSGGVPDTQYF.